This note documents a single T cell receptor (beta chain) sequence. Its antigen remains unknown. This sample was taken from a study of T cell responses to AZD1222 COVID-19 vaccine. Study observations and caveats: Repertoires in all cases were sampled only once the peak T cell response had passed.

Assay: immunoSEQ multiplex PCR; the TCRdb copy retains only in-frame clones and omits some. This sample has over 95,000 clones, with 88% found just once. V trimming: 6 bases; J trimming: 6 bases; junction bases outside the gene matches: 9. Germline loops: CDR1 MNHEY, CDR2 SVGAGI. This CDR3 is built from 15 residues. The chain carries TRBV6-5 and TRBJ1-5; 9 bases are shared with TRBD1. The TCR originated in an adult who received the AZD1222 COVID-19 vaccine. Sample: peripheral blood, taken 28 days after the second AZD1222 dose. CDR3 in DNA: TGTGCCAGCAGATCCTCAACAGGGGGCGGTCAGCCCCAGCATTTT. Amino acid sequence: CASRSSTGGGQPQHF.